The entry below describes one T cell receptor beta chain. Antigen specificity is unknown. The table came from immunoSEQ multiplex PCR; TCRdb's copy has only in-frame clones and leaves some out. The table records tens of thousands of clones, over 75% of them present only once. The CDR3 is 13 residues long. The V end was cut by 4 bases, the J end by 2 bases, with 9 bases between. CDR1 is SGHDN, CDR2 FVKESK, per germline. This entry belongs to a study of STAT3 mutations in large granular lymphocyte leukemia. Study outcomes and limitations: Suggested: STAT3 mutation was not the ancestral event for these clonal expansions. In about 30% of the 18 patients, new TCR clonotypes emerged after therapy. Every T-cell large granular lymphocyte leukemia patient had at least one immunodominant TCR beta clonotype.

The chain carries TRBV14 and TRBJ2-7; D not certain. The receptor comes from a human donor with T large granular lymphocyte leukemia. Some clones in this sample may be carry-over from other donors' samples. Material: PBMCs. The CDR3 DNA is TGTGCCAGCAGCCGCGACTTTGCCTACGAGCAGTACTTC. Its protein product is CASSRDFAYEQYF.